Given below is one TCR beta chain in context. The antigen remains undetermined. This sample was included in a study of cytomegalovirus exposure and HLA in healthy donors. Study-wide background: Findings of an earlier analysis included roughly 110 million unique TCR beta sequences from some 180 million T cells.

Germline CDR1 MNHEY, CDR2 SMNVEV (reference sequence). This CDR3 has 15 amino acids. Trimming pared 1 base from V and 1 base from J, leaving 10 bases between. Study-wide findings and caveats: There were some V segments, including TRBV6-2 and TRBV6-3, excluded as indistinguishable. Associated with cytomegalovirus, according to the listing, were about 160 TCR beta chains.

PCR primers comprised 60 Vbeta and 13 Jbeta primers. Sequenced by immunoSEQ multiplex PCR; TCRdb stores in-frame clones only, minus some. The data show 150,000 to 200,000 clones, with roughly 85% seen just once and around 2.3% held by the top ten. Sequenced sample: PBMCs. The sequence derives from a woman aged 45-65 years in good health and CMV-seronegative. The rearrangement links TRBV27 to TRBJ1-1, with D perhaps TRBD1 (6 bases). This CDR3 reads CASSLYPGENTEAFF. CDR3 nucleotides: TGTGCCAGCAGTTTATATCCAGGGGAGAACACTGAAGCTTTCTTT.